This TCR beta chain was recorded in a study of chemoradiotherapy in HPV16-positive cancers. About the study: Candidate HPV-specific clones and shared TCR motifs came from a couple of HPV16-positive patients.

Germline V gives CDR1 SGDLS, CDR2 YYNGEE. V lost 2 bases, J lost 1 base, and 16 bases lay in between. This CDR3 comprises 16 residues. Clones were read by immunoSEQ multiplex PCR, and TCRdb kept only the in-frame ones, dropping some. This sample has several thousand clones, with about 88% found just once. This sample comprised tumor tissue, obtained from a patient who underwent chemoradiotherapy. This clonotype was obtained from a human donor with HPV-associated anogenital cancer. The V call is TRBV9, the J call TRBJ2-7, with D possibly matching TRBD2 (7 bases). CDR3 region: CASSVGGDTLSYEQYF. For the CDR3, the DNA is TGTGCCAGCAGCGTGGGGGGGGACACCTTATCCTACGAGCAGTACTTC.